The next 29 T cell receptor beta chains were all read from a single sample in a study of CXCR3-negative and CXCR3-positive naive CD8 T cells. The study, taken as a whole, reports: In CXCR3-positive naive cells, the TRB CDR3s were more hydrophobic than in CXCR3-negative naive cells.

The authors made the TRB cDNA libraries by 5' RACE using UMI labels. TCRdb re-called the 5' RACE reads; one entry per CDR3 protein, DNA not given. The table counts roughly 93,000 distinct CDR3 sequences; approximately 1% lies in the top ten. These receptors have no known antigen. Sequencing was done on a sample of naive CXCR3+ CD8+ T cells from blood. As for subset: CD45RO-CCR7+CD27+CD95- naive CD8+ T cells expressing CXCR3 (TNR3+). Receptor source: a human donor in good health. Some clones in this sample may be carry-over from other donors' samples.

The gene calls are TRBV7-9 and TRBJ2-7; TCRdb reports TRBD1, a call that lacks DNA to check it against. Looked up from germline, CDR1 is SEHNR and CDR2 is FQNEAQ (reference sequence). The CDR3 covers 16 residues. CDR3 amino acids: CASSPHRVSGVSEQYF.

The CDR3 region is CASKDRAFRNEQFF. V usage is TRBV6-2 or TRBV6-3 and J usage is TRBJ2-1; TCRdb designates TRBD1, a call that cannot be tested without DNA. This CDR3 comprises 14 residues. Germline CDR1 reads MNHEY; CDR2 reads SVGEGT.

This rearrangement joins TRBV28 to TRBJ1-1; the TCRdb call, TRBD1, lacks DNA for checking. Germline CDR1 MDHEN, CDR2 SYDVKM. This CDR3 comprises 14 residues. CDR3 residues: CASRIGGINTEAFF.

The chain couples TRBV20-1 to TRBJ2-7; the TCRdb D gene call, TRBD2, has no DNA to confirm it. The CDR3 length is 11 residues. Germline lookup yields CDR1 DFQATT and CDR2 SNEGSKA (reference sequence). The CDR3 spells CSARAGYEQYF.

The rearrangement uses TRBV7-9 and TRBJ1-2; with no DNA, the TCRdb D assignment of TRBD1 cannot be verified. The length of the CDR3 is 16 residues. In germline, CDR1 is SEHNR, CDR2 FQNEAQ (reference sequence). This CDR3 reads CASSLSYSGTNYGYTF. Full variable domain (outside the CDR3, taken from reference TRBV7-9 and TRBJ1-2): DTGVSQNPRHKITKRGQNVTFRCDPISEHNRLYWYRQTLGQGPEFLTYFQNEAQLEKSRLLSDRFSAERPKGSFSTLEIQRTEQGDSAMYLCASSLSYSGTNYGYTFGSGTRLTVV.

The V gene is TRBV9, the J gene TRBJ2-1; the TCRdb call, TRBD1, lacks DNA for checking. The CDR3 length is 16 residues. Germline V CDR1 and CDR2: SGDLS, YYNGEE. The chain's CDR3 is CASSNSGTAINNEQFF.

The chain uses TRBV10-2 and TRBJ2-7; TCRdb gives TRBD1 as the D gene, but with no DNA this cannot be confirmed. CDR3 length: 14 residues. Germline V gene lookup returns CDR1 WSHSY and CDR2 SAAADI. The CDR3 region is CASSEGWGAYEQYF.

The chain uses TRBV11-3 and TRBJ2-4; TCRdb's assignment of TRBD1 cannot be checked, as there is no DNA. The V gene's germline CDR1 is SGHNT and CDR2 YENEEA. The CDR3 contains 14 residues. The CDR3 region is CASSSTGGEGIQYF.

The chain employs TRBV29-1 and TRBJ2-7; the D gene TCRdb calls, TRBD2, cannot be checked with no DNA. Germline V gene lookup returns CDR1 SQVTM and CDR2 ANQGSEA. The CDR3 contains 13 residues. CDR3 amino acids: CSVLLDRSYEQYF.

The chain recombines TRBV4-3 with TRBJ2-1. The CDR3 is made up of 14 amino acids. Per the germline V gene, CDR1 is LGHNA and CDR2 is YSLEER. CDR3 residues: CASSQVWGDNEQFF.

The chain links TRBV29-1 to TRBJ2-2. The CDR3 contains 11 residues. The germline V gene has CDR1 SQVTM and CDR2 ANQGSEA. The CDR3 sequence: CSVGYTGELFF.

The genes are TRBV6-1 and TRBJ1-1; there is no DNA to check the TCRdb D call of TRBD1. From germline, CDR1 is MNHNS and CDR2 SASEGT. This CDR3 has 15 residues. The CDR3 loop is CASSDLDRGDTEAFF.

The rearrangement joins TRBV7-8 to TRBJ1-4; TCRdb designates TRBD1, a call that cannot be tested without DNA. The CDR3 extends over 16 amino acids. Germline V gene lookup returns CDR1 SGHVS and CDR2 FQNEAQ. CDR3 in amino acids: CASSTRARGPNEKLFF.

This chain uses TRBV18 with TRBJ2-6. The germline CDR1 and CDR2 sequences are KGHSH and LQKENI. The CDR3 totals 16 residues. Here the CDR3 reads CASSPIGGAGANVLTF.

CDR3 amino acids: CVSSYGRVRTGSTEAFF. The chain uses TRBV6-2 or TRBV6-3 and TRBJ1-1. Germline CDR1 reads MNHEY; CDR2 reads SVGEGT. The length of the CDR3 is 17 residues.

CDR3 sequence: CASSLRFGGSGTADTQYF. V is TRBV28 and J is TRBJ2-3; TCRdb's D call of TRBD1 is untestable without DNA. CDR3 length: 18 amino acids. Germline-derived CDR1 and CDR2 are MDHEN and SYDVKM.

The chain employs TRBV6-5 and TRBJ1-1; TCRdb's D gene call, TRBD1, goes unchecked for lack of DNA. Germline V gene data show CDR1 as MNHEY and CDR2 as SVGAGI. This CDR3 region has 16 residues. The CDR3 reads CASSPPLRGGNTEAFF.

The J gene is TRBJ2-7, the V gene TRBV7-9; the D call of TRBD2 rests on TCRdb alone, since no DNA is present to check it. The length of the CDR3 is 14 residues. Germline V gene sequence: CDR1 SEHNR, CDR2 FQNEAQ (reference sequence). CDR3 amino acids: CASSQGTSGGEQYF.

This sequence joins TRBV10-3 and TRBJ2-5; checking the TCRdb D call of TRBD2 is not possible without DNA. CDR3 size: 16 residues. Germline lookup yields CDR1 ENHRY and CDR2 SYGVKD. CDR3 amino acids: CAISEPEAGGLETQYF.

The chain carries TRBV5-6 and TRBJ2-3. The CDR3 is made up of 12 amino acids. Germline V gene sequence: CDR1 SGHDT, CDR2 YYEEEE. This CDR3 is CASSYGADTQYF.

This chain links TRBV28 with TRBJ1-6; TCRdb lists TRBD1, though no DNA is available to test this call. The CDR3 consists of 14 residues. Germline CDR1 and CDR2: MDHEN and SYDVKM. CDR3 region: CAGGGRTYNSPLHF.

The chain carries TRBV4-3 and TRBJ1-1. Germline V gives CDR1 LGHNA, CDR2 YSLEER. This CDR3 has 14 residues. The CDR3 sequence: CASSQDRSYTEAFF.

The J gene is TRBJ2-1, the V gene TRBV29-1. Germline V CDR1 and CDR2: SQVTM, ANQGSEA. The CDR3 spans 11 residues. The CDR3: CSVPQGREQFF.

This chain joins TRBV29-1 and TRBJ1-4; TCRdb outputs TRBD1, but without DNA this stays unchecked. The CDR3 runs 13 residues. Looked up from germline, CDR1 is SQVTM and CDR2 is ANQGSEA. CDR3 loop: CSAIKRTDEKLFF.

J is TRBJ2-7 and V is TRBV28; TCRdb calls TRBD2, which cannot be checked without DNA. Germline loops: CDR1 MDHEN, CDR2 SYDVKM. This CDR3 is built from 14 residues. This CDR3 is CASSSGSETYEQYF.

The chain couples TRBV4-2 to TRBJ2-7; absent DNA, TCRdb's TRBD2 call cannot be checked. The CDR3 is 15 residues long. The germline CDR1 and CDR2 sequences are LGHNA and YNFKEQ. The chain's CDR3 is CASSQDASGGYEQYF.

The V gene is TRBV9, the J gene TRBJ2-4; TCRdb reports TRBD1, a call that lacks DNA to check it against. This CDR3 is built from 17 residues. Germline CDR1 reads SGDLS; CDR2 reads YYNGEE. The CDR3 spells CASSPKRGDMWGDIQYF.

The chain is built from TRBV7-3 and TRBJ2-1; no DNA is available, so the TRBD1 call from TCRdb remains unchecked. Germline values: CDR1 SGHTA, CDR2 FQGTGA. There are 15 residues in the CDR3. The CDR3 reads CASSSIGGGYNEQFF.

The chain employs TRBV7-9 and TRBJ2-1; as DNA is missing, the TRBD1 call by TCRdb cannot be tested. CDR3 length: 16 amino acids. CDR1 and CDR2 from the germline V gene are SEHNR and FQNEAQ (reference sequence). CDR3 residues: CASSLERDRGYNEQFF. Complete variable domain (other parts from reference TRBV7-9 and TRBJ2-1): DTGVSQNPRHKITKRGQNVTFRCDPISEHNRLYWYRQTLGQGPEFLTYFQNEAQLEKSRLLSDRFSAERPKGSFSTLEIQRTEQGDSAMYLCASSLERDRGYNEQFFGPGTRLTVL.